These 32 T cell receptor beta chains were all obtained from the same sample, sequenced in a study of T cells in Graves' hyperthyroidism and ophthalmopathy. RNA transcripts provided the source from which TCR beta CDR3 regions were amplified. The study used the HTBI primer set for a first-round RT-PCR of the TCR CDR3. TCRdb recomputed calls from the multiplex PCR reads with MiXCR, one row per CDR3 protein. The sample holds around 450,000 distinct CDR3 sequences; approximately 15% are singletons and the top ten take about 4.9%. The sequenced material came from blood. Receptors were obtained from a young woman with Graves' hyperthyroidism.

This clonotype was seen repeatedly, ten times or more. The chain has TRBV27 and TRBJ2-7; 8 bases align to TRBD2. From germline, CDR1 is MNHEY and CDR2 SMNVEV (reference sequence). With 5 bases clipped from V and 2 bases from J, the junction kept 8 bases outside the gene matches. The CDR3 is 15 residues long. CDR3 amino acids: CASSDYGRAPYEQYF. In DNA, the CDR3 is TGTGCCAGCAGTGACTACGGGAGGGCCCCCTACGAGCAGTACTTC.

The genes are TRBV6-2 or TRBV6-3 and TRBJ2-4; possibly TRBD1 for D (7 bases). The V end was cut by 6 bases, the J end by 3 bases, with 18 bases between. CDR1 is MNHEY, CDR2 SVGEGT, per germline. The CDR3 extends over 16 amino acids. The DNA of the CDR3 is TGTGCCAGCAGCTCTGACAGGGAGGAGGGCAAAAACATTCAGTACTTC. This encodes CASSSDREEGKNIQYF.

This clonotype was detected many times. V gene TRBV12-3 or TRBV12-4 combines with J gene TRBJ1-1; TRBD1 matches at 8 bases. J was trimmed by 3 bases and V by 6 bases; bases with no gene match: 6. This CDR3 has 14 residues. CDR3 protein: CASSSMTGDTEAFF. The CDR3, as DNA: TGTGCCAGCAGCTCTATGACAGGGGACACTGAAGCTTTCTTT.

The table lists this clonotype with a few counts. This chain connects TRBV6-1 to TRBJ2-7, with 7 bases matching TRBD1. The germline CDR1 and CDR2 sequences are MNHNS and SASEGT. This CDR3 contains 12 residues. The trim removed 10 bases at V and 3 bases at J, leaving 6 bases unmatched. The DNA for the CDR3 is TGTGCCACCTGGGACAGAGACTACGAGCAGTACTTC. Its translation: CATWDRDYEQYF.

V usage is TRBV15 and J usage is TRBJ1-1, with D unresolved. From germline, CDR1 is LNHNV and CDR2 YYDKDF (reference sequence). CDR3 size: 14 residues. V lost 1 base and J 6 bases, leaving 12 bases between the germline ends. CDR3 in DNA: TGTGCCACCAGCAGAGTGACCGGTTTGGCTGAAGCTTTCTTT. Translation: CATSRVTGLAEAFF.

This chain uses TRBV4-3 with TRBJ2-5; TRBD1 aligns across 7 bases. Unmatched junction bases numbered 12, after V lost 5 bases and J lost 0 bases. CDR3 length: 17 residues. The V gene's germline CDR1 is LGHNA and CDR2 YSLEER. The CDR3 loop reads CASSEGSGDRDQETQYF. The CDR3 nucleotides are TGCGCCAGCAGCGAAGGATCCGGCGACAGGGACCAAGAGACCCAGTACTTC.

The genes are TRBV20-1 and TRBJ2-1; D gene uncertain. With 6 bases removed from V and 3 bases from J, the gap between germline ends came to 12 bases. The CDR3 sequence is 13 residues long. CDR1 is DFQATT and CDR2 is SNEGSKA in the germline V gene (reference sequence). The DNA of the CDR3 is TGCAGTGCCTCACCTGGGGTCTACAATGAGCAGTTCTTC. This codes for CSASPGVYNEQFF.

This clonotype has at least ten counts. This chain connects TRBV20-1 to TRBJ2-5; maybe TRBD2 (6 bases). V lost 5 bases and J lost 0, with 22 bases in between. Per germline, CDR1 DFQATT and CDR2 SNEGSKA (reference sequence). CDR3 length: 17 residues. CDR3 protein: CSAGGLGKQPYQETQYF. CDR3 bases: TGCAGTGCTGGGGGACTGGGGAAGCAGCCGTACCAAGAGACCCAGTACTTC.

Many counts were recorded for this clonotype. The genes are TRBV19 and TRBJ2-1, with TRBD2 identical over 8 bases. Germline V lookup: CDR1 LNHDA, CDR2 SQIVND (reference sequence). V gave up 3 bases and J gave up 0 bases; unmatched junction bases: 1. This CDR3 is built from 15 residues. The CDR3 DNA reads TGTGCCAGTAGTATGGGGACTAGCTCCTACAATGAGCAGTTCTTC. This gives the protein CASSMGTSSYNEQFF.

In its sample, this clonotype was seen many times. The rearrangement uses TRBV24-1 and TRBJ2-7; D not certain. This CDR3 spans 13 amino acids. V lost 7 bases and J lost 1, with 10 bases in between. Germline loops: CDR1 KGHDR, CDR2 SFDVKD. The CDR3 nucleotides read TGTGCCACCAGGGACGGACCGTCCTACGAGCAGTACTTC. Encoded protein: CATRDGPSYEQYF.

This clonotype appeared many times. V is TRBV18 and J is TRBJ2-3; TRBD2 agrees at 10 bases. The CDR3 contains 15 residues. Germline loops: CDR1 KGHSH, CDR2 LQKENI. J lost 4 bases, V lost 0 bases, and 1 base had no gene match. The CDR3 region is CASSPPSGRADTQYF. CDR3 DNA: TGTGCCAGCTCACCACCCAGCGGGAGGGCAGATACGCAGTATTTT.

This clonotype is a singleton in its sample. This chain links TRBV5-5 with TRBJ2-1; 11 bases fit TRBD2. V lost 0 bases, J lost 14 bases, and 10 bases stayed unmatched. The CDR3 totals 15 residues. Germline CDR1 reads SGHKS; CDR2 reads YYEKEE (reference sequence). The CDR3 sequence: CASSLEGASGRSEFF. The DNA for the CDR3 is TGTGCCAGCAGCTTGGAGGGGGCTAGCGGGAGGAGCGAGTTCTTC.

This clonotype showed up many times. The V call is TRBV6-1, the J call TRBJ2-6; 7 positions agree with TRBD1. This CDR3 region has 18 residues. Trimming at V came to 4 bases and at J to 0 bases, leaving 9 bases not matched to a gene. In germline, CDR1 is MNHNS, CDR2 SASEGT. DNA of the CDR3: TGTGCCAGCAGTGGAATCTCTCGACAGGGCTCTGGGGCCAACGTCCTGACTTTC. Its translation: CASSGISRQGSGANVLTF.

This chain uses TRBV19 with TRBJ1-6; 8 bases line up with TRBD1. The CDR3 has 14 residues. Germline trimming cut 6 bases from V and 7 bases from J; bases unmatched to any gene: 5. Germline V gene sequence: CDR1 LNHDA, CDR2 SQIVND (reference sequence). In nucleotides, the CDR3 is TGTGCCAGTAGAACGGACAGGGAGAATTCACCCCTCCACTTT. Translating it yields CASRTDRENSPLHF.

The chain joins TRBV4-1 to TRBJ1-4; 7 nucleotides align to TRBD1. The CDR3 is made up of 15 amino acids. Germline-derived CDR1 and CDR2 are MGHRA and YSYEKL. The J segment lost 5 bases and the V segment lost 4 bases, leaving 7 bases of the junction unmatched. The CDR3 loop is CASSLSETGNEKLFF. DNA for the CDR3: TGCGCCAGCAGCCTAAGTGAGACAGGGAATGAAAAACTGTTTTTT.

Ten or more counts support this clonotype. This CDR3 reads CASSYRGLAQTYEQYF. Written as DNA, the CDR3 is TGTGCCAGCAGTTATCGAGGACTAGCGCAGACCTACGAGCAGTACTTC. The chain carries TRBV12-3 or TRBV12-4 and TRBJ2-7, with TRBD2 identical over 9 bases. This CDR3 has 16 residues. The V segment lost 4 bases and the J segment 2 bases; nucleotides outside the gene matches: 9.

At least ten counts were recorded for this clonotype. The chain recombines TRBV7-9 with TRBJ2-1; 8 nucleotides match TRBD2. Germline V gene lookup returns CDR1 SEHNR and CDR2 FQNEAQ (reference sequence). After removal of 5 bases from V and 10 bases from J, the junction contained 13 bases not matched to a gene. The CDR3 is 15 amino acids. The CDR3 region has the DNA TGTGCCAGCAGCCACCCTTCCGGGAGGGGGGGAGAGCAGTTCTTC. Protein product: CASSHPSGRGGEQFF.

The sample holds many counts of this clonotype. The chain employs TRBV27 and TRBJ2-3; the match to TRBD1 covers 9 bases. V shed 6 bases and J 4 bases; nucleotides not matched to a gene: 8. Germline lookup yields CDR1 MNHEY and CDR2 SMNVEV (reference sequence). CDR3 size: 15 residues. The DNA of the CDR3 is TGTGCCAGCAGCGCACAGGGGGCGCGGTCAGATACGCAGTATTTT. Amino acid sequence: CASSAQGARSDTQYF.

Here the CDR3 DNA reads TGTGCCAGCAGCGCAGGGACTAGCGGGCACTACAATGAGCAGTACTTC. Its translation: CASSAGTSGHYNEQYF. V gene TRBV9 combines with J gene TRBJ2-1; 12 nucleotides match TRBD2. The J call is in doubt because the DNA end fits TRBJ2-7 better. CDR3 length equals 16 residues. Germline V gives CDR1 SGDLS, CDR2 YYNGEE.

This clonotype occurred many times. V and J are TRBV18 and TRBJ2-3; the match to TRBD1 covers 7 bases. Germline trimming cut 0 bases from V and 3 bases from J; bases unmatched to any gene: 6. Germline CDR1 KGHSH, CDR2 LQKENI. This CDR3 is built from 16 residues. In DNA form, the CDR3 reads TGTGCCAGCTCACCACCTGCCAGGGGGATGACAGATACGCAGTATTTT. It yields the protein CASSPPARGMTDTQYF.

This sequence joins TRBV29-1 and TRBJ2-7, with 15 bases that match TRBD2. The CDR3 is 16 amino acids. Germline values: CDR1 SQVTM, CDR2 ANQGSEA. V lost 4 bases to trimming and J lost 5 bases; unmatched junction nucleotides: 9. CDR3 nucleotides: TGCAGCGTTGGAAGCGGACTAGCGGGAGGGCCGGACGAGCAGTACTTC. This codes for CSVGSGLAGGPDEQYF.

This chain uses TRBV7-2 with TRBJ2-2, with TRBD2 as a possible D gene (5 bases). V dropped 5 bases and J dropped 7 bases, with 11 bases sitting between them. Germline values: CDR1 SGHTA, CDR2 FQGNSA. This CDR3 is built from 13 residues. CDR3 nucleotide sequence: TGTGCCAGCAGCCAAACTAGTATCGGGGAGCTGTTTTTT. It specifies CASSQTSIGELFF.

This clonotype was seen ten or more times. The J gene is TRBJ2-1, the V gene TRBV7-3; 9 positions agree with TRBD2. Germline V gene data show CDR1 as SGHTA and CDR2 as FQGTGA. V lost 1 base, J lost 7 bases, and 8 bases stayed unmatched. The CDR3 spans 16 residues. CDR3 residues: CASSLIGGRAQNEQFF. In nucleotides, the CDR3 is TGTGCCAGCAGCTTAATTGGCGGGAGGGCCCAAAATGAGCAGTTCTTC.

This clonotype has at least ten counts. The chain couples TRBV5-6 to TRBJ1-4; D unresolved. The CDR3 sequence is 13 residues long. The germline V gene has CDR1 SGHDT and CDR2 YYEEEE. The V gene lost 1 base and the J gene lost 8 bases, with 9 bases spanning the gap. CDR3 loop: CASSLRAGEKLFF. The DNA for the CDR3 is TGTGCCAGCAGCTTGAGGGCAGGCGAAAAACTGTTTTTT. The complete variable domain, with remaining parts taken from reference TRBV5-6 and TRBJ1-4, reads DAGVTQSPTHLIKTRGQQVTLRCSPKSGHDTVSWYQQALGQGPQFIFQYYEEEERQRGNFPDRFSGHQFPNYSSELNVNALLLGDSALYLCASSLRAGEKLFFGSGTQLSVL.

The table lists this clonotype with many counts. The chain links TRBV25-1 to TRBJ1-1, with 10 bases fitting TRBD1. The CDR3 spans 15 residues. Germline CDR1 reads MGHDK; CDR2 reads SYGVNS. Trimming removed 6 bases from V and 3 bases from J; junction bases left unmatched: 7. The CDR3 loop reads CASRRPGTGDTEAFF. CDR3 bases: TGTGCCAGCAGGAGGCCCGGGACAGGGGACACTGAAGCTTTCTTT.

The rearrangement links TRBV30 to TRBJ2-5; 10 nucleotides line up with TRBD2. CDR1 and CDR2 (germline): GTSNPN, SVGIG (reference sequence). V shed 3 bases, J shed 0 bases, and the junction held 7 bases outside the gene matches. This CDR3 comprises 16 residues. DNA for the CDR3: TGTGCCTGGAGCCCCCGGACTAGCGGCTACCAAGAGACCCAGTACTTC. Its translation is CAWSPRTSGYQETQYF. Using reference TRBV30 and TRBJ2-5 for the parts outside the CDR3, the full variable domain is SQTIHQWPATLVQPVGSPLSLECTVEGTSNPNLYWYRQAAGRGLQLLFYSVGIGQISSEVPQNLSASRPQDRQFILSSKKLLLSDSGFYLCAWSPRTSGYQETQYFGPGTRLLVL.

The sample holds a few counts of this clonotype. The chain is built from TRBV5-1 and TRBJ2-7; D is possibly TRBD2 (6 bases). This CDR3 spans 16 amino acids. V lost 4 bases, J lost 6 bases, and 23 bases lay in between. Germline-derived CDR1 and CDR2 are SGHRS and YFSETQ. CDR3 region: CASSLLSAGRKVEQYF. The CDR3 DNA follows: TGCGCCAGCAGCCTCCTTTCGGCAGGGAGGAAGGTCGAGCAGTACTTC.

In this sample, this clonotype turned up many times. The V call is TRBV7-9, the J call TRBJ1-1, with a tentative D call TRBD1 (5 bases). V lost 5 bases and J 3 bases, leaving 7 bases between the germline ends. CDR1 and CDR2 from the germline V gene are SEHNR and FQNEAQ (reference sequence). The CDR3 is 12 residues long. This chain's CDR3 is CASSRDDTEAFF. CDR3 in DNA: TGTGCCAGCAGCCGGGACGACACTGAAGCTTTCTTT.

Only a few counts were recorded for this clonotype. The V and J genes are TRBV12-3 or TRBV12-4 and TRBJ2-3, with a possible D match to TRBD1 (5 bases). The CDR3 runs 11 residues. Trimming took 3 bases from V and 10 from J, leaving 8 bases between them. The CDR3: CASSFQGSQYF. CDR3 in DNA: TGTGCCAGCAGTTTTCAGGGATCGCAGTATTTT.

This clonotype was counted many times. The rearrangement uses TRBV7-8 and TRBJ2-3; D remains ambiguous. Per the germline V gene, CDR1 is SGHVS and CDR2 is FQNEAQ. The V gene lost 5 bases and the J gene lost 2 bases, with 8 bases spanning the gap. The CDR3 is made up of 13 amino acids. CDR3: CASSGLVTDTQYF. The CDR3 coding sequence is TGTGCCAGCAGCGGGCTAGTCACAGATACGCAGTATTTT.

Ten or more counts support this clonotype. The chain carries TRBV11-3 and TRBJ2-5; D might be TRBD2 (5 bases). The CDR3 sequence is 14 residues long. Germline CDR1 is SGHNT and CDR2 is YENEEA. The ends were cut back, 1 base at V and 5 bases at J, with 11 bases in the middle. The CDR3: CASSLGGSRETQYF. CDR3 DNA sequence: TGTGCCAGCAGCTTAGGTGGGAGTCGGGAGACCCAGTACTTC.

In this sample, this clonotype turned up many times. The chain links TRBV28 to TRBJ1-2; D gene ambiguous. The CDR3 consists of 14 residues. Germline-derived CDR1 and CDR2 are MDHEN and SYDVKM. Trimming removed 3 bases from V and 4 bases from J, with 12 bases in between. CDR3 nucleotide sequence: TGTGCCAGCAGTTTTCGGCCCCCCGTCTATGGCTACACCTTC. The encoded protein is CASSFRPPVYGYTF.